This section outlines one T cell receptor (beta chain) sequence together with its context. This specimen comes from a study of OX40 agonist ivuxolimab in advanced cancers. Across the whole study: Patients' therapy was ivuxolimab, an antibody that acts as an agonist of OX40 (CD134). Age averaged around 59 years (range roughly 20 to 90), and more than 80% were male. Partial responses were recorded for three patients, including one with hepatocellular carcinoma and two with cutaneous melanoma.

Data came from immunoSEQ multiplex PCR; TCRdb stores just in-frame clones and leaves some out. The table has under 35,000 clones, 65% to 80% seen once. Germline V gene sequence: CDR1 SGHTA, CDR2 FQGTGA. The germline V and J ends were trimmed by 5 bases and 1 base, with 11 bases remaining between them. The length of the CDR3 is 14 residues. The TCR originated in an adult with an advanced solid tumor such as melanoma, head and neck, liver or kidney cancer. This sample comprised CD4+ or CD8+ T cells sorted from blood, obtained in a trial of the OX40 agonist ivuxolimab. This rearrangement joins TRBV7-3 to TRBJ1-1, with D uncertain. CDR3 nucleotide sequence: TGTGCCAGCAGCCCCCTTGGGCCGAACACTGAAGCTTTCTTT. It translates to CASSPLGPNTEAFF.